These T cell receptor beta chains were read from a single sample in a study of regulatory T cells in long-lasting Graves disease. TCRdb independently ran MiXCR on the multiplex PCR reads; one entry per CDR3 protein. Of about 220,000 distinct CDR3 sequences in the sample, roughly a fifth were seen once. The data also belong to a second study, concerning T cells in Graves' hyperthyroidism and ophthalmopathy.

The specimen comprised peripheral blood mononuclear cells (PBMCs), sampled at new diagnosis, from a patient treated with antithyroid drugs. The source of these receptors is a woman under 40 with Graves disease. Each CDR3 is given with its conserved first and last residue. Rows give clone size only sometimes, using once, few, many, or a class for an expanded clone.

v_call | clone_size | cdr3_aa
TRBV5-1 | - | CASSLGGGRGNSNQPQHF
TRBV29-1 | few | CSLPRPEDNEQFF
TRBV5-1 | many | CASSLQRQETQYF
TRBV27 | - | CASSLETGSSYEQYF
TRBV20-1 | many | CSATTSSIYNSPLHF
TRBV28 | many | CASSSPGGWTEAFF
TRBV19 | many | CASTRDRQNTEAFF
TRBV7-9 | many | CASSLGDSYEQYF
TRBV7-8 | - | CASSLNRRDTQYF
TRBV18 | many | CASSRTRSGGNTIYF
TRBV7-9 | many | CASSGGQGATYNEQFF
TRBV18 | many | CASSPLPDTYEQYF
TRBV11-1 | many | CASSFTRAHEQYF
TRBV18 | - | CASLPPTGTYEQYF
TRBV28 | many | CASSYSGGRAEAFF
TRBV20-1 | many | CSARDPTANSPLHF
TRBV29-1 | many | CSVTQGSSVYEQYF
TRBV27 | - | CASSLTSGAGKIYGYTF
TRBV15 | - | CATSTYGGGYTF
TRBV18 | many | CASSPETGHSYNSPLHF
TRBV12-3/TRBV12-4 | many | CASSVGDRTEGSYNEQFF
TRBV29-1 | - | CSVESRGSSYEQYF
TRBV4-1 | - | CASSQSLYKTGTGADGYTF
TRBV5-8 | many | CASTRGRGREKLFF
TRBV2 | many | CASSPGTSSTDTQYF
TRBV27 | - | CASSLGPWDQPQHF
TRBV19 | few | CASSKGQGTYEQYF
TRBV28 | many | CASGGGAGGSSNQPQHF
TRBV5-1 | - | CASSLASGGQETQYF
TRBV27 | many | CASSLTGTGLSPLHF
TRBV20-1 | - | CSPGHLGRNTEAFF
TRBV18 | - | CASSRRGPNLEQYF
TRBV27 | few | CASSWVPIANYGYTF
TRBV18 | many | CASSDRQNEKLFF
TRBV12-3/TRBV12-4 | - | CASTTGLNEQFF
TRBV2 | - | CASSESSGTNLLQETQYF
TRBV18 | many | CASSPLENTGELFF
TRBV14 | many | CASSQPGQAGYGYTF
TRBV7-3 | few | CASSQVRGSQETQYF
TRBV12-3/TRBV12-4 | - | CASSDTGVGQPQHF
TRBV11-2 | many | CAGSSKDYFQRELFF
TRBV28 | - | CASSFGILEKLFF
TRBV18 | many | CASSPRQTAGGQETQYF
TRBV2 | - | CASSEEGGTYYEQYF
TRBV20-1 | - | CSARGSGGSYEQYF
TRBV5-1 | many | CASSPMRTSGDTGELFF
TRBV30 | many | CAWSGGKKLFF
TRBV2 | many | CASTKEGNTEAFF
TRBV11-2 | many | CASSLALRLAVYEQFF
TRBV19 | many | CASSPLPQGYYGYTF
TRBV30 | many | CAWMNRGLGNTIYF
TRBV3-1 | few | CASSQARISYNEQFF
TRBV4-1 | many | CASSQARTGELFF
TRBV7-2 | many | CASSLARAHSGNTIYF
TRBV5-1 | - | CASSPRMELFSYNEQFF
TRBV30 | many | CAWSGQGVLGYTF
TRBV28 | many | CASSSPGTFYNEQFF
TRBV6-1 | many | CASSGWGDEQYF
TRBV5-1 | many | CASSFYAGNYEQYF